This T cell receptor beta chain stems from a study of read filtering for tumor transcriptome and immune sequencing. Study findings and constraints: IR-seq captured clonotypes deeper and more reliably than RNA-seq. Without single-read clonotypes, shared clonotype proportions correlated more between IR-seq and RNA-seq. Approximately 82% of IR-seq clonotypes had one read, totaling 3% to 4.5% of reads; RNA-seq: about 74% and 41%.

From 400 to 450 ng of RNA, a library with molecular barcoded alpha/delta and beta/gamma adaptors was made. One entry per CDR3 protein, called by TCRdb with MiXCR from the reads. Altogether 100,000 to 150,000 distinct CDR3 sequences are present, 10% to 15% being singletons, with the ten largest covering 9.5% to 11%. This clonotype was seen at least ten times. Its specificity is not known. This TCR was recovered from a donor at least 40 years old with multiple myeloma. Sequencing input: a population of CD138-negative cells sorted from bone marrow.

The CDR3 DNA is TGTGCCAGCAGCTTTACAGTCAGGGAGCTGTTTTTT. Translation gives CASSFTVRELFF. J is TRBJ2-2 and V is TRBV3-1; no clear D gene. This CDR3 spans 12 amino acids. Germline CDR1 LGHDT, CDR2 YNNKEL (reference sequence). The V end was cut by 5 bases, the J end by 9 bases, with 10 bases between.